The 20 T cell receptor beta chains presented below share a single source sample, sequenced in a study of human T cells and chemical hapten exposure. The time point: patch test 2, 6 weeks after DPC sensitization. Treatment reported: therapeutic diphenylcyclopropenone sensitization with weekly scalp DPC. One entry per CDR3 protein, called by TCRdb with MiXCR from the RACE reads. Here the sample spans roughly 380,000 distinct CDR3 sequences, roughly 6% being singletons. The specimen comprised whole blood, sampled in connection with sensitization to the hapten diphenylcyclopropenone (DPC). The receptors shown here come from a woman aged 18-29 years with alopecia areata. Some clones in this sample may be carry-over from other donors' samples.

This clonotype was detected only a few times. The chain joins TRBV5-1 to TRBJ2-7, with D possibly matching TRBD1 (6 bases). Deletions cut 4 bases from V and 3 bases from J, with 20 bases between. This CDR3 contains 16 residues. The germline CDR1 and CDR2 sequences are SGHRS and YFSETQ. The DNA for the CDR3 is TGCGCCAGCAGCCCGACCGGGTCAGGGGTCCTCTACGAGCAGTACTTC. Amino acids: CASSPTGSGVLYEQYF.

The table lists this clonotype with many counts. The chain carries TRBV7-2 and TRBJ1-5; D not certain. Between the trimmed V and J ends, which lost 2 bases and 3 bases, there was a span of 5 bases. The CDR3 is 13 amino acids. The germline V gene encodes CDR1 SGHTA and CDR2 FQGNSA. CDR3 DNA: TGTGCCAGCAGCTTATGGGACAATCAGCCCCAGCATTTT. Encoded protein: CASSLWDNQPQHF.

This clonotype was counted ten times or more. CDR3 nucleotides: TGTGCCAGCAGCTTGACAGGGGTCGGAAACACCATATATTTT. It specifies CASSLTGVGNTIYF. The V gene is TRBV5-6, the J gene TRBJ1-3; TRBD1 aligns across 7 bases. V lost 1 base to trimming and J lost 4 bases; unmatched junction nucleotides: 2. The CDR3 is 14 amino acids. Germline V gene lookup returns CDR1 SGHDT and CDR2 YYEEEE.

A few counts support this clonotype. The chain links TRBV12-3 or TRBV12-4 to TRBJ1-4; D remains unclear. The CDR3 runs 13 residues. V lost 4 bases, J lost 6 bases, and 9 bases lay in between. CDR3 residues: CASSSTEDEKLFF. In DNA form, the CDR3 reads TGTGCCAGCAGTTCGACGGAGGATGAAAAACTGTTTTTT.

This clonotype was picked up a small number of times. The rearrangement uses TRBV20-1 and TRBJ2-3; 8 bases match TRBD2. The CDR3 covers 17 residues. Unmatched junction bases numbered 18, after V lost 5 bases and J lost 5 bases. In germline, CDR1 is DFQATT, CDR2 SNEGSKA (reference sequence). The CDR3: CSAQDSLAGPARDTQYF. The DNA of the CDR3 is TGCAGTGCTCAGGACAGCTTAGCGGGGCCCGCCCGAGATACGCAGTATTTT.

The V gene is TRBV12-3 or TRBV12-4, the J gene TRBJ1-4; 7 bases match TRBD1. This CDR3 is 15 amino acids long. Losses at the gene ends were 8 bases for V and 0 bases for J; bases not matched to a gene: 6. Here the CDR3 reads CASGRDRSTNEKLFF. The CDR3 DNA follows: TGTGCCAGCGGCCGGGACAGATCAACTAATGAAAAACTGTTTTTT.

This sequence joins TRBV2 and TRBJ2-1, with TRBD2 identical over 9 bases. Germline CDR1 and CDR2: SNHLY and FYNNEI. V gave up 5 bases and J gave up 2 bases; unmatched junction bases: 4. CDR3 size: 15 residues. CDR3 DNA sequence: TGTGCCAGCAGTCCGCGGGGGGGCGCCTACAATGAGCAGTTCTTC. Translating it yields CASSPRGGAYNEQFF.

This clonotype was counted a few times. This sequence joins TRBV7-8 and TRBJ1-1; maybe TRBD1 (5 bases). CDR3 length: 15 residues. Germline CDR1 and CDR2: SGHVS and FQNEAQ. Trimming stripped 5 bases from V and 2 bases from J, with 15 bases between. The CDR3 loop is CASSPMGGVNTEAFF. DNA of the CDR3: TGTGCCAGCAGCCCCATGGGAGGGGTTAACACTGAAGCTTTCTTT.

This clonotype was observed a few times. The chain uses TRBV19 and TRBJ2-7; D possibly matches TRBD1 or TRBD2 (5 bases each). V lost 7 bases and J lost 7, with 23 bases in between. CDR3 length: 15 amino acids. Germline CDR1 LNHDA, CDR2 SQIVND (reference sequence). The CDR3 spells CASTRAGTEVGEQYF. The CDR3 DNA sequence: TGTGCCAGTACGAGAGCCGGGACCGAAGTTGGGGAGCAGTACTTC.

This clonotype was seen many times. CDR3 sequence (DNA): TGCGCCAGCAGCTTGGAAGGGCCCCAGCCCCAGCATTTT. It codes for CASSLEGPQPQHF. This chain connects TRBV5-1 to TRBJ1-5; D unclear. V lost 0 bases, J lost 7 bases, and 8 bases lay in between. The CDR3 length is 13 residues. The germline V gene has CDR1 SGHRS and CDR2 YFSETQ.

V gene TRBV27 combines with J gene TRBJ1-3, with D possibly being TRBD1 (6 bases). The V gene's germline CDR1 is MNHEY and CDR2 SMNVEV (reference sequence). V was cut by 6 bases and J by 4 bases, with 16 bases left in between. The CDR3 consists of 15 residues. CDR3 region: CASSPQSGEGNTIYF. As DNA, the CDR3 is TGTGCCAGCAGCCCCCAATCAGGGGAGGGAAACACCATATATTTT.

The sample holds many counts of this clonotype. Mismatch with germline at one junction end may stem from a read error. The J gene is TRBJ2-7, the V gene TRBV4-2, with D perhaps TRBD2 (5 bases). The CDR3 contains 15 residues. The germline V gene has CDR1 LGHNA and CDR2 YNFKEQ. CDR3 in amino acids: CASSRGLQNSSEQYF. The CDR3 DNA reads TGTGCCAGCAGCCGCGGACTGCAAAACTCCTCCGAGCAGTACTTC.

This clonotype was found many times. Germline and junction disagree at one end, which may indicate a read error. This rearrangement joins TRBV5-1 to TRBJ1-2; weak D call: TRBD1 (5 bases). The CDR3 is 12 amino acids. Germline V lookup: CDR1 SGHRS, CDR2 YFSETQ. Written as DNA, the CDR3 is TGTGCCAGCAGCCCCGACAGCTATGGCTACACCTTC. Translation gives CASSPDSYGYTF.

This clonotype was seen only a few times. The rearrangement links TRBV4-2 to TRBJ2-3; 10 positions match TRBD2. Germline CDR1 LGHNA, CDR2 YNFKEQ. There are 17 residues in the CDR3. V was clipped by 3 bases and J by 4 bases; unmatched bases: 10. Written as DNA, the CDR3 is TGTGCCAGCAGCCAGGGGCTAGCGGGGGAGCGGGCAGATACGCAGTATTTT. It yields the protein CASSQGLAGERADTQYF.

This clonotype was observed at least ten times. This rearrangement joins TRBV7-2 to TRBJ1-2; 9 nucleotides align to TRBD1. This CDR3 spans 14 amino acids. From germline, CDR1 is SGHTA and CDR2 FQGNSA. Trimming cost V 1 base and J 3 bases; bases outside gene matches: 0. CDR3 sequence (DNA): TGTGCCAGCAGCTTAGGGACAGGGGACTATGGCTACACCTTC. Translation: CASSLGTGDYGYTF.

This clonotype has ten or more counts. The CDR3 coding sequence is TGTGCCAGCAGCTTGGGAGGACATGGCTACACCTTC. It codes for CASSLGGHGYTF. The chain recombines TRBV7-9 with TRBJ1-2; D is unresolved. V was pared by 3 bases and J by 6 bases, with 8 bases between. Germline-derived CDR1 and CDR2 are SEHNR and FQNEAQ (reference sequence). This CDR3 comprises 12 residues.

The chain recombines TRBV28 with TRBJ2-3, with 9 bases fitting TRBD2. The CDR3 runs to 15 residues. The V segment lost 8 bases and the J segment 3 bases; nucleotides outside the gene matches: 9. The V gene's germline CDR1 is MDHEN and CDR2 SYDVKM. CDR3: CASGAGGPLTDTQYF. CDR3 DNA sequence: TGTGCCAGCGGGGCGGGGGGGCCATTAACAGATACGCAGTATTTT.

This clonotype was seen at least ten times. V gene TRBV15 combines with J gene TRBJ2-3; perhaps TRBD1 as D (6 bases). CDR1 is LNHNV and CDR2 is YYDKDF in the germline V gene (reference sequence). Deletions cut 3 bases from V and 2 bases from J, with 9 bases between. The CDR3 runs 14 residues. The CDR3 sequence: CATSSNRVTDTQYF. The CDR3 bases are TGTGCCACCAGCAGTAACAGGGTCACAGATACGCAGTATTTT.

The sample holds a few counts of this clonotype. V and J are TRBV20-1 and TRBJ1-2; maybe TRBD1 (6 bases). With 6 bases removed from V and 5 bases from J, the gap between germline ends came to 13 bases. CDR3 length: 12 amino acids. Germline values: CDR1 DFQATT, CDR2 SNEGSKA (reference sequence). This CDR3 reads CSAGDKVYGYTF. In nucleotides, the CDR3 is TGCAGTGCAGGGGACAAAGTTTATGGCTACACCTTC.

V and J are TRBV10-2 and TRBJ1-2, with 10 bases fitting TRBD1. The trim removed 4 bases at V and 8 bases at J, leaving 10 bases unmatched. CDR3 length equals 15 residues. The V gene's germline CDR1 is WSHSY and CDR2 SAAADI. The CDR3 nucleotides are TGCGCCAGCAGTGGCCCCTTCGACAGGGGGCTCGGCTACACCTTC. It translates to CASSGPFDRGLGYTF.